This passage covers 22 T cell receptor beta chains from one sample sequenced in a study of T cell repertoires in cytomegalovirus infection. TCRdb re-analysed the reads in MiXCR, keeping a single row per CDR3 protein. The sample carries approximately 70,000 distinct CDR3 sequences, roughly 20% recorded once. Antigens of these TCRs are unknown. The sequencing used CD8+ T cells from cultured PBMCs, collected from culture after CMV antigen stimulation. The receptors stem from a human donor in good health (CMV status not recorded). Some clones in this sample may be carry-over from other donors' samples.

The chain joins TRBV4-3 to TRBJ1-1, with no clear D. Trimming removed 5 bases at V and 1 base at J, with 11 bases between. Germline V gives CDR1 LGHNA, CDR2 YSLEER. The CDR3 runs to 14 residues. CDR3 in DNA: TGCGCCAGCAGCTATAACGGCGGGAACACTGAAGCTTTCTTT. The encoded protein is CASSYNGGNTEAFF.

This chain joins TRBV7-8 and TRBJ2-1, with D perhaps TRBD1 (5 bases). V was cut by 1 base and J by 6 bases, with 16 bases left in between. The germline V gene has CDR1 SGHVS and CDR2 FQNEAQ. The CDR3 extends over 16 amino acids. CDR3: CASSLEAGWASNEQFF. In nucleotides, the CDR3 is TGTGCCAGCAGCTTAGAGGCAGGGTGGGCATCCAATGAGCAGTTCTTC.

This clonotype was recorded a few times. V gene TRBV6-5 combines with J gene TRBJ2-5, with D possibly matching TRBD2 (6 bases). The CDR3 covers 14 residues. In germline, CDR1 is MNHEY, CDR2 SVGAGI. The ends were cut back, 5 bases at V and 4 bases at J, with 14 bases in the middle. In DNA form, the CDR3 reads TGTGCCAGCAGTCGGGTCGCGGGAACAGAGACCCAGTACTTC. It translates to CASSRVAGTETQYF.

V usage is TRBV4-1 and J usage is TRBJ1-2; TRBD1 matches at 10 bases. Germline CDR1 MGHRA, CDR2 YSYEKL. The CDR3 loop spans 17 amino acids. After removal of 3 bases from V and 3 bases from J, the junction contained 10 bases not matched to a gene. As DNA, the CDR3 is TGCGCCAGCAGCCACCCGGGACAGGGGTATGAGGACTATGGCTACACCTTC. This translates into CASSHPGQGYEDYGYTF.

This clonotype has just a few counts. The genes are TRBV19 and TRBJ2-1; TRBD2 is a possible D gene (7 bases). The germline V and J ends were trimmed by 5 bases and 1 base, with 21 bases remaining between them. Germline values: CDR1 LNHDA, CDR2 SQIVND (reference sequence). This CDR3 is built from 18 residues. CDR3 sequence reads: CASSEGGARFVSYNEQFF. CDR3 nucleotide sequence: TGTGCCAGTAGTGAGGGGGGGGCGCGTTTTGTATCCTACAATGAGCAGTTCTTC.

This clonotype was counted ten times or more. The chain has TRBV27 and TRBJ1-5; D is perhaps TRBD1 (5 bases). The V gene's germline CDR1 is MNHEY and CDR2 SMNVEV (reference sequence). Trimming shortened V by 6 bases and J by 5 bases, and 17 bases separated the two germline ends. This CDR3 has 15 amino acids. CDR3 DNA sequence: TGTGCCAGCAGGGGGGGTGGGGCGGGAGATCAGCCCCAGCATTTT. It codes for CASRGGGAGDQPQHF.

The chain is built from TRBV6-6 and TRBJ1-5; D uncertain. The CDR3 contains 16 residues. Germline V lookup: CDR1 MNHNY, CDR2 SVGAGI (reference sequence). V was trimmed by 0 bases and J by 5 bases, leaving 14 bases between them. CDR3 protein: CASSYSAEFYHQPQHF. The CDR3 DNA sequence: TGTGCCAGCAGTTACTCGGCCGAATTCTACCATCAGCCCCAGCATTTT.

The chain carries TRBV7-8 and TRBJ2-5; D is undetermined. The germline gives CDR1 SGHVS, CDR2 FQNEAQ. This CDR3 is built from 14 residues. V was cut by 5 bases and J by 3 bases, with 13 bases left in between. DNA of the CDR3: TGTGCCAGCAGCGCCCGTAGGGTTGAAGAGACCCAGTACTTC. Translating it yields CASSARRVEETQYF.

The V gene is TRBV4-1, the J gene TRBJ1-5; maybe TRBD1 (6 bases). Germline CDR1 and CDR2: MGHRA and YSYEKL. The CDR3 is 15 residues long. The V end lost 0 bases, the J end lost 2 bases, and 8 bases lay between the germline ends. CDR3 in amino acids: CASSQDNRGNQPQHF. CDR3 bases: TGCGCCAGCAGCCAAGATAACAGGGGCAATCAGCCCCAGCATTTT.

This clonotype was counted a few times. The J gene is TRBJ1-1, the V gene TRBV27, with TRBD1 as a possible D gene (5 bases). V gave up 3 bases and J gave up 4 bases, with 15 bases separating them. Germline CDR1 reads MNHEY; CDR2 reads SMNVEV (reference sequence). The CDR3 is 15 residues long. The CDR3 protein is CASSFTPGLSTEAFF. The CDR3 DNA reads as TGTGCCAGCAGTTTTACACCGGGACTAAGCACTGAAGCTTTCTTT.

The J gene is TRBJ2-3, the V gene TRBV6-2 or TRBV6-3; D unresolved. Germline V gene data show CDR1 as MNHEY and CDR2 as SVGEGT. This CDR3 has 11 amino acids. V was clipped by 4 bases and J by 5 bases, with 4 bases between them. CDR3 nucleotide sequence: TGTGCCAGCAGTTCGATAGATACGCAGTATTTT. Translating gives CASSSIDTQYF.

This clonotype came up a few times. The V call is TRBV12-3 or TRBV12-4, the J call TRBJ1-5; D is undetermined. The CDR3 has 14 residues. Deletions cut 5 bases from V and 4 bases from J, with 12 bases between. DNA of the CDR3: TGTGCCAGCAGTCCGCCGGGTCGGAATCAGCCCCAGCATTTT. Translation gives CASSPPGRNQPQHF.

The CDR3 nucleotides read TGTGCCAGCAGTTACTCGGAATTCTATTCCGACAGGTTCTTC. Encoded protein: CASSYSEFYSDRFF. The genes are TRBV6-5 and TRBJ2-1, with D possibly being TRBD1 (5 bases). Per the germline V gene, CDR1 is MNHEY and CDR2 is SVGAGI. Trimming removed 0 bases at V and 15 bases at J, with 18 bases between. The CDR3 extends over 14 amino acids.

This clonotype was detected only a few times. The chain recombines TRBV12-3 or TRBV12-4 with TRBJ2-7; TRBD1 is a possible D gene (6 bases). This CDR3 has 11 amino acids. Trimming left V 10 bases short and J 3 bases short, with 10 bases between. This chain's CDR3 is CAILRGYEQYF. The DNA of the CDR3 is TGTGCCATCCTCAGGGGCTACGAGCAGTACTTC.

CDR3 nucleotide sequence: TGTGCCAGCACAGGGGGCTTCTACGAGCAGTACTTC. It translates to CASTGGFYEQYF. J is TRBJ2-7 and V is TRBV6-1, with 8 positions matching TRBD1. The length of the CDR3 is 12 residues. The junction had 2 bases not matched to a gene; V was cut back by 7 bases and J by 3 bases. Germline assignment: CDR1 MNHNS and CDR2 SASEGT.

This clonotype has a handful of counts. This rearrangement joins TRBV13 to TRBJ1-2; TRBD1 aligns across 7 bases. This CDR3 has 15 amino acids. Trimming removed 5 bases from V and 5 bases from J; junction bases left unmatched: 11. Looked up from germline, CDR1 is PRHDT and CDR2 is FYEKMQ (reference sequence). CDR3 protein: CASSIRTGGVYGYTF. DNA of the CDR3: TGTGCCAGCAGCATAAGGACAGGAGGCGTATATGGCTACACCTTC.

This clonotype turned up a few times. The chain combines TRBV7-9 with TRBJ1-4, with no clear D. With 7 bases removed from V and 6 bases from J, the gap between germline ends came to 15 bases. The germline V gene encodes CDR1 SEHNR and CDR2 FQNEAQ (reference sequence). The length of the CDR3 is 14 residues. CDR3 residues: CASTKTVIDEKLFF. In nucleotides, the CDR3 is TGTGCCAGCACGAAGACGGTGATAGATGAAAAACTGTTTTTT.

The chain carries TRBV7-8 and TRBJ1-1; no definite D call. Germline CDR1 SGHVS, CDR2 FQNEAQ. V lost 1 base and J 1 base, leaving 7 bases between the germline ends. The CDR3 sequence is 14 residues long. The CDR3 here is CASSLVAANTEAFF. As DNA, the CDR3 is TGTGCCAGCAGCTTAGTAGCAGCGAACACTGAAGCTTTCTTT.

V gene TRBV18 combines with J gene TRBJ1-1; TRBD1 matches 9 bases. This CDR3 has 20 amino acids. Germline CDR1 is KGHSH and CDR2 is LQKENI. V was pared by 0 bases and J by 0 bases, with 14 bases of the junction left unmatched. This CDR3 reads CASSPPTEETGGRVNTEAFF. The CDR3 nucleotides are TGTGCCAGCTCACCACCTACGGAGGAAACAGGGGGCAGAGTGAACACTGAAGCTTTCTTT.

The V call is TRBV13, the J call TRBJ2-5; 8 nucleotides align to TRBD1. Germline trimming cut 5 bases from V and 2 bases from J; bases unmatched to any gene: 4. This CDR3 spans 14 amino acids. Germline V lookup: CDR1 PRHDT, CDR2 FYEKMQ (reference sequence). The CDR3 sequence: CASSPRQGQETQYF. In DNA form, the CDR3 reads TGTGCCAGCAGCCCCCGACAGGGGCAAGAGACCCAGTACTTC.

J is TRBJ1-5 and V is TRBV12-3 or TRBV12-4, with 9 positions matching TRBD1. J was trimmed by 4 bases and V by 3 bases; bases with no gene match: 1. This CDR3 is built from 14 residues. The CDR3 loop is CASSFGQGNQPQHF. DNA of the CDR3: TGTGCCAGCAGTTTTGGACAGGGGAATCAGCCCCAGCATTTT.

V gene TRBV4-3 combines with J gene TRBJ2-3; 13 nucleotides align to TRBD2. CDR1 and CDR2 (germline): LGHNA, YSLEER. V was clipped by 0 bases and J by 2 bases; unmatched bases: 2. The CDR3 has 17 amino acids. CDR3 DNA: TGCGCCAGCAGCCAAGACGGACTAGCGGGGGACACAGATACGCAGTATTTT. Encoded protein: CASSQDGLAGDTDTQYF.